Presented here are 12 T cell receptor beta chains from one specimen sequenced in a study of shared clonotypes between healthy human individuals. Terminally differentiated effector memory CD45RA+ cells were excluded from the naive CD8 cells, which were CD45RO-negative and positively selected for CCR7. Sequencing was performed with immunoSEQ multiplex PCR; in TCRdb, only in-frame clones are kept and a portion is missing. The table includes approximately 2,200,000 clones, roughly 91% detected once. Sample: naive CD8+ T cells from PBMCs. These receptors were taken from a man between 18 and 35 years old in good health. Some clones in this sample may be carry-over from other donors' samples.

The rearrangement links TRBV27 to TRBJ1-2; 9 bases map to TRBD1. V dropped 4 bases and J dropped 3; count of bases not matched to a gene: 6. The germline gives CDR1 MNHEY, CDR2 SMNVEV (reference sequence). The CDR3 has 15 residues. CDR3 nucleotide sequence: TGTGCCAGCAGTTATCGACAGGGGGGCGACTATGGCTACACCTTC. Its translation is CASSYRQGGDYGYTF.

The chain employs TRBV7-9 and TRBJ2-2, with D perhaps matching TRBD2 (5 bases). This CDR3 region has 16 residues. Between the trimmed V and J ends, which lost 4 bases and 2 bases, there was a span of 14 bases. Germline CDR1 is SEHNR and CDR2 is FQNEAQ (reference sequence). This chain's CDR3 is CASSSREPQNTGELFF. The CDR3 DNA reads as TGTGCCAGCAGCTCTCGGGAACCCCAAAACACCGGGGAGCTGTTTTTT.

This clone was observed a single time. V gene TRBV29-1 combines with J gene TRBJ2-5, with D possibly TRBD1 on 5 matching bases. This CDR3 has 16 residues. The ends were cut back, 0 bases at V and 1 base at J, with 15 bases in the middle. The germline gives CDR1 SQVTM, CDR2 ANQGSEA. This chain's CDR3 is CSVEDQGREVQETQYF. CDR3 sequence (DNA): TGCAGCGTTGAAGATCAGGGCAGGGAAGTCCAAGAGACCCAGTACTTC.

The chain uses TRBV27 and TRBJ1-5; no clear D gene. Trimming cost V 4 bases and J 7 bases, with 11 bases left between them. The CDR3 extends over 13 amino acids. Germline values: CDR1 MNHEY, CDR2 SMNVEV (reference sequence). The CDR3 loop reads CASSSSVFQPQHF. For the CDR3, the DNA is TGTGCCAGCAGTTCTTCCGTATTCCAGCCCCAGCATTTT.

The CDR3 region is CASSQPTHVLTEAFF. The CDR3 bases are TGCGCCAGCAGCCAACCTACCCATGTACTCACTGAAGCTTTCTTT. The chain combines TRBV4-1 with TRBJ1-1, with D unresolved. From germline, CDR1 is MGHRA and CDR2 YSYEKL. V was cut by 2 bases and J by 4 bases, with 14 bases left in between. This CDR3 comprises 15 residues.

CDR3 sequence reads: CASSSGQTKNIQYF. For the CDR3, the DNA is TGTGCCAGCAGCTCAGGGCAGACCAAAAACATTCAGTACTTC. The chain employs TRBV7-8 and TRBJ2-4, with a tentative D call TRBD1 (5 bases). CDR3 length: 14 residues. Germline V gives CDR1 SGHVS, CDR2 FQNEAQ. Trimming pared 4 bases from V and 2 bases from J, leaving 9 bases between.

The J gene is TRBJ1-2, the V gene TRBV4-2; D not resolved. The V gene's germline CDR1 is LGHNA and CDR2 YNFKEQ. This CDR3 comprises 15 residues. Deletions cut 1 base from V and 1 base from J, with 10 bases between. DNA of the CDR3: TGTGCCAGCAGCCAAGTCATCGGCTTTAACTATGGCTACACCTTC. This codes for CASSQVIGFNYGYTF.

V gene TRBV29-1 combines with J gene TRBJ2-1; 9 bases agree with TRBD2. V gave up 4 bases and J gave up 4 bases; unmatched junction bases: 8. The CDR3 runs 15 residues. The germline gives CDR1 SQVTM, CDR2 ANQGSEA. The CDR3 loop is CSVGNGLARYNEQFF. As DNA, the CDR3 is TGCAGCGTTGGCAACGGACTAGCGAGGTACAATGAGCAGTTCTTC.

V and J are TRBV5-4 and TRBJ2-2, with 7 bases lining up with TRBD1. With V trimmed by 4 bases and J by 7 bases, 10 bases remained unmatched. Germline V gene data show CDR1 as SGHNT and CDR2 as YYREEE (reference sequence). There are 15 residues in the CDR3. This chain's CDR3 is CASSHNTGAGGELFF. The CDR3 DNA reads as TGTGCCAGCAGCCACAATACAGGGGCGGGCGGGGAGCTGTTTTTT.

This clone was observed a handful of times. This chain connects TRBV19 to TRBJ1-1; TRBD1 matches at 7 bases. Germline V gene data show CDR1 as LNHDA and CDR2 as SQIVND (reference sequence). This CDR3 has 15 residues. V was pared by 5 bases and J by 3 bases, with 9 bases of the junction left unmatched. CDR3 protein: CASSPRQGGYTEAFF. CDR3 in DNA: TGTGCCAGTAGTCCCCGACAGGGTGGGTACACTGAAGCTTTCTTT.

This rearrangement joins TRBV28 to TRBJ2-2, with D possibly TRBD2 on 5 matching bases. The CDR3 is 15 residues long. V shed 1 base and J shed 4 bases, with 10 bases lying between them. The germline gives CDR1 MDHEN, CDR2 SYDVKM. CDR3 region: CASSLLASRTGELFF. CDR3 nucleotides: TGTGCCAGCAGTTTATTGGCTAGCCGCACCGGGGAGCTGTTTTTT.

The rearrangement links TRBV19 to TRBJ2-3; D not certain. Germline CDR1 and CDR2: LNHDA and SQIVND (reference sequence). The CDR3 has 16 residues. Deletions cut 5 bases from V and 0 bases from J, with 15 bases between. The CDR3 sequence: CASSDRRGLSTDTQYF. CDR3 DNA: TGTGCCAGTAGTGATCGGAGAGGCCTGAGCACAGATACGCAGTATTTT.